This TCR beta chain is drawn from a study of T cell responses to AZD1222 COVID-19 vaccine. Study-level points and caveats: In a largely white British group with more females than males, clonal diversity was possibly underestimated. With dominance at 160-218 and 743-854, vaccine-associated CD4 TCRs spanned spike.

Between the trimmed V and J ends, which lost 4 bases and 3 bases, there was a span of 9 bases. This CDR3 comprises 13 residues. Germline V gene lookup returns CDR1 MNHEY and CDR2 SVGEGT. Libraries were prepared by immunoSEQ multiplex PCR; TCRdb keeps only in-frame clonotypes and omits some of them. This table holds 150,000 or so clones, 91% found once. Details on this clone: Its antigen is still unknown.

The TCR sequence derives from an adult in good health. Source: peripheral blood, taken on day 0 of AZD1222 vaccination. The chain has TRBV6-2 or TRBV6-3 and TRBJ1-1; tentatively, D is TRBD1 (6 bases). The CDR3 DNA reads TGTGCCAGCAGTTTAGAGGGGGACACTGAAGCTTTCTTT. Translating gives CASSLEGDTEAFF.